This is a list of T cell receptor beta chains from one sample in a study of blood T cell repertoires in COVID-19. Here immunoSEQ multiplex PCR was the method, and the copy in TCRdb shows in-frame clones only, minus some. The sample includes about 270,000 clones, more than 70% of them seen just once. The specimen sequenced was peripheral blood. The receptors derive from a man older than 75 with acute or convalescent COVID-19. Each CDR3 is given with its conserved first and last residue. A D gene is named only where the DNA matches it firmly. A clone size is listed for some rows: how often the clone was seen (once, few, many), or a class if it is expanded.

V	D	J	size	CDR3	DNA
TRBV29-1	-	TRBJ1-2	few	CSVASNNYGYTF	TGCAGCGTTGCAAGCAATAACTATGGCTACACCTTC
TRBV6-6	TRBD2	TRBJ2-1	few	CASSRSGEIHNEQFF	TGTGCCAGCAGCCGTAGCGGGGAGATCCACAATGAGCAGTTCTTC
TRBV7-9	TRBD2	TRBJ2-2	-	CASSFRGGAGNTGELFF	TGTGCCAGCAGCTTCCGGGGGGGCGCGGGGAACACCGGGGAGCTGTTTTTT
TRBV5-1	TRBD1	TRBJ1-1	-	CASSRKGAGTEAFF	TGCGCCAGCTCGAGAAAGGGGGCCGGCACTGAAGCTTTCTTT
TRBV15	TRBD1	TRBJ1-2	few	CATSSDRGEDYGYTF	TGTGCCACCAGCAGTGACAGGGGCGAGGACTATGGCTACACCTTC
TRBV3-1/TRBV3-2	-	TRBJ2-1	-	CASKRGGPGPSSYNEQFF	TGTGCCAGCAAACGCGGGGGCCCCGGTCCCAGCTCCTACAATGAGCAGTTCTTC
TRBV7-8	TRBD2	TRBJ2-2	-	CASSLDRGRVTGELFF	TGTGCCAGCAGCTTAGATCGCGGGAGAGTCACCGGGGAGCTGTTTTTT
TRBV5-4	TRBD1	TRBJ1-2	-	CASSLSVGQGKVLNYGYTF	TGTGCCAGCAGCTTGTCAGTCGGACAGGGGAAGGTATTGAACTATGGCTACACCTTC
TRBV6-5	TRBD1	TRBJ1-5	-	CASSLSGTGNQPQHF	TGTGCCAGCAGTTTGTCCGGGACAGGCAATCAGCCCCAGCATTTT
TRBV6-1	TRBD1	TRBJ1-2	-	CASSEVGTGGRHYGYTF	TGTGCCAGCAGTGAAGTCGGGACAGGGGGTCGCCACTATGGCTACACCTTC
TRBV28	-	TRBJ1-4	-	CASSPPGAGHEKLFF	TGTGCCAGCAGCCCGCCCGGCGCAGGGCACGAAAAACTGTTTTTT
TRBV19	TRBD1	TRBJ2-2	once	CASTTGQGKLGNTGELFF	TGTGCCAGTACCACGGGACAGGGGAAATTAGGGAACACCGGGGAGCTGTTTTTT
TRBV10-2	-	TRBJ2-2	-	CASRDRNTGELFF	TGCGCCAGCAGAGACAGGAACACCGGGGAGCTGTTTTTT
TRBV10-3	-	TRBJ2-7	-	CAISESSPLEQYF	TGTGCCATCAGTGAGTCTTCCCCTCTCGAGCAGTACTTC
TRBV7-2	-	TRBJ2-5	once	CASSPRRAVFETQYF	TGTGCCAGCAGCCCAAGGAGGGCCGTTTTCGAGACCCAGTACTTC
TRBV4-2	TRBD2	TRBJ2-5	-	CASSQTTGLAQETQYF	TGTGCCAGCAGCCAAACAACTGGACTAGCGCAAGAGACCCAGTACTTC
TRBV2	TRBD1	TRBJ2-7	-	CASRGQGALEQYF	TGTGCCAGCAGAGGACAGGGGGCGTTGGAGCAGTACTTC
TRBV3-1/TRBV3-2	-	TRBJ1-1	once	CASSQGGGTEAFF	TGTGCCAGCAGCCAAGGTGGGGGGACTGAAGCTTTCTTT
TRBV2	-	TRBJ2-6	-	CASRQEPGANVLTF	TGTGCCAGCCGACAGGAACCTGGGGCCAACGTCCTGACTTTC
TRBV25-1	TRBD2	TRBJ2-7	few	CASSRAGGPYEQYF	TGTGCCAGCAGTAGGGCGGGAGGGCCGTACGAGCAGTACTTC
TRBV29-1	-	TRBJ1-1	-	CSVEGGRNTEAFF	TGCAGCGTTGAAGGCGGCAGGAACACTGAAGCTTTCTTT
TRBV9	TRBD1	TRBJ2-7	-	CASSVAQGASTYEQYF	TGTGCCAGCAGCGTAGCACAGGGGGCGAGCACCTACGAGCAGTACTTC
TRBV28	TRBD2	TRBJ2-1	once	CASSPGGLAGVYNEQFF	TGTGCCAGCAGCCCCGGGGGACTAGCGGGAGTCTACAATGAGCAGTTCTTC
TRBV6-5	-	TRBJ2-7	-	CASSYTTTSSYEQYF	TGTGCCAGCAGTTACACGACTACCAGCTCCTACGAGCAGTACTTC
TRBV9	TRBD2	TRBJ2-5	-	CASSVASGGAYETQYF	TGTGCCAGCAGCGTAGCAAGCGGGGGGGCTTATGAGACCCAGTACTTC
TRBV18	-	TRBJ2-7	-	CASSPRPVVYEQYF	TGTGCCAGCTCACCACGGCCAGTCGTTTACGAGCAGTACTTC